The rows below give T cell receptor beta chains drawn from one sample of a study of blood T cells in healthy people across ages. Using its own MiXCR run on the 5' RACE reads, TCRdb lists one record per CDR3 protein. The table lists around 1,500,000 distinct CDR3 sequences, under 30% of them singletons, with 7.7% in the top ten. Sequenced input: blood. The receptors were sampled from a woman in her twenties or thirties in good health. Each CDR3 is given with its conserved first and last residue. The D gene is left open where the match is weak. Clone size is given for some rows only: seen once, a few or many times, or a class if the clone is expanded.

clone size	D gene	V gene	J gene	CDR3 protein	CDR3 DNA
-	TRBD1	TRBV9	TRBJ2-5	CASSVAGQVQETQYF	TGTGCCAGCAGCGTAGCTGGACAGGTTCAAGAGACCCAGTACTTC
-	TRBD2	TRBV5-6	TRBJ2-1	CAIMKDSGGAGEQFF	TGTGCCATCATGAAGGACAGCGGGGGGGCCGGCGAGCAGTTCTTC
-	-	TRBV4-2	TRBJ2-3	CASSQQTGQNTDTQYF	TGTGCCAGCAGCCAACAAACAGGACAGAACACAGATACGCAGTATTTT
-	-	TRBV7-8	TRBJ2-3	CASSLAGAQGDTQYF	TGTGCCAGCAGCTTAGCAGGGGCCCAGGGAGATACGCAGTATTTT
many	-	TRBV12-3/TRBV12-4	TRBJ2-7	CASSWGTSYEQYF	TGTGCCAGCAGTTGGGGCACCTCCTACGAGCAGTACTTC
many	-	TRBV29-1	TRBJ2-1	CSVALEGEQFF	TGCAGCGTCGCTTTAGAAGGTGAGCAGTTCTTC
-	-	TRBV28	TRBJ2-7	CASRPSRGGHEQYF	TGTGCCAGCAGACCCAGCAGGGGCGGGCACGAGCAGTACTTC
-	TRBD2	TRBV7-2	TRBJ2-1	CASNPSSGDHNEQFF	TGTGCCAGCAACCCATCTAGCGGGGACCACAATGAGCAGTTCTTC
-	-	TRBV7-6	TRBJ1-2	CASALAEGNGYTF	TGTGCCAGCGCCCTAGCGGAAGGGAATGGCTACACCTTC
-	-	TRBV10-3	TRBJ2-7	CAIMQSDTVRRGEQYF	TGTGCCATCATGCAAAGCGATACGGTACGGAGAGGCGAGCAGTACTTC
many	-	TRBV9	TRBJ2-5	CASSVANSAETQYF	TGTGCCAGCAGCGTAGCGAATTCCGCAGAGACCCAGTACTTC
-	-	TRBV19	TRBJ2-7	CASSTYNSYEQYF	TGTGCCAGTAGTACGTACAACTCCTACGAGCAGTACTTC
-	-	TRBV20-1	TRBJ2-3	CSARVPGSSTDTQYF	TGCAGTGCTAGAGTTCCGGGATCTAGCACAGATACGCAGTATTTT
once	-	TRBV28	TRBJ2-1	CASSLRRVGGSRNEQFF	TGTGCCAGCAGTTTACGCAGGGTGGGAGGTTCACGCAATGAGCAGTTCTTC
-	TRBD1	TRBV29-1	TRBJ2-1	CSALLGDRGFF	TGCAGCGCCCTACTAGGGGACAGGGGGTTCTTC
few	TRBD1	TRBV25-1	TRBJ2-5	CASRSRGTEETQYF	TGTGCCAGCAGATCCAGAGGGACAGAAGAGACCCAGTACTTC
-	-	TRBV10-3	TRBJ2-7	CVISESLLEQYF	TGTGTCATCAGTGAGTCCCTATTGGAGCAGTACTTC
many	-	TRBV5-1	TRBJ2-1	CASSLEVAIGQFF	TGCGCCAGCAGCTTGGAAGTAGCGATCGGGCAGTTCTTC
-	-	TRBV7-2	TRBJ2-1	CASSSPGPYNEQFF	TGTGCCAGCAGCTCGCCGGGACCCTACAATGAGCAGTTCTTC
many	-	TRBV5-1	TRBJ1-2	CASSLDSSYGYTF	TGCGCCAGCAGCTTGGACAGCTCCTATGGCTACACCTTC
few	-	TRBV20-1	TRBJ2-5	CSASRRLAAIQETQYF	TGCAGTGCTAGCAGGAGGCTAGCCGCGATCCAAGAGACCCAGTACTTC
-	-	TRBV15	TRBJ2-1	CATSPTWGSEQFF	TGTGCCACCAGCCCTACTTGGGGCAGTGAGCAGTTCTTC
-	-	TRBV4-3	TRBJ2-7	CASSQDLEGIYEQYF	TGCGCCAGCAGCCAAGATTTGGAGGGAATCTACGAGCAGTACTTC
-	-	TRBV19	TRBJ2-5	CASNQRHRQETQYF	TGTGCCAGTAATCAGCGACATAGACAAGAGACCCAGTACTTC
-	-	TRBV9	TRBJ2-5	CASSTEALRETQYF	TGTGCCAGCAGCACCGAGGCACTCAGAGAGACCCAGTACTTC
-	TRBD2	TRBV14	TRBJ2-7	CASSPGPQRGAYEQYF	TGTGCCAGCAGCCCAGGCCCCCAGCGGGGGGCCTACGAGCAGTACTTC
once	TRBD2	TRBV7-2	TRBJ2-7	CASSPAGAGSSYEQYF	TGTGCCAGCAGCCCAGCGGGAGCGGGGAGCTCCTACGAGCAGTACTTC
-	TRBD1	TRBV29-1	TRBJ1-2	CSVEPGTGKFGYTF	TGCAGCGTTGAGCCGGGGACAGGGAAGTTCGGCTACACCTTC
many	TRBD1	TRBV6-1	TRBJ1-2	CASSADRFSEGYTF	TGTGCCAGCAGTGCGGACAGGTTTTCGGAAGGCTACACCTTC
-	-	TRBV10-3	TRBJ1-2	CAISEPQGLWGYTF	TGTGCCATCAGTGAGCCGCAGGGACTCTGGGGCTACACCTTC
-	-	TRBV12-3/TRBV12-4	TRBJ1-2	CASSSLSAEDGYTF	TGTGCCAGCAGTTCGCTCTCCGCGGAGGATGGCTACACCTTC
-	TRBD2	TRBV6-5	TRBJ2-1	CASSSGLAVPNEQFF	TGTGCCAGCAGTTCCGGACTAGCGGTCCCCAACGAGCAGTTCTTC
-	-	TRBV19	TRBJ1-1	CATCGQWSNTEAFF	TGTGCCACTTGTGGACAGTGGTCAAACACTGAAGCTTTCTTT
-	-	TRBV30	TRBJ1-2	CAWRRVVAGDYGYTF	TGTGCCTGGAGAAGGGTGGTAGCCGGGGACTATGGCTACACCTTC
-	-	TRBV12-5	TRBJ2-7	CASGLAPSNEQYF	TGTGCTAGTGGTTTGGCCCCTTCAAACGAGCAGTACTTC
few	TRBD2	TRBV27	TRBJ2-2	CASSFTIAGSTGELFF	TGTGCCAGCAGTTTCACGATAGCGGGGAGCACCGGGGAGCTGTTTTTT
-	TRBD1	TRBV28	TRBJ1-2	CASSSYGQGAIGYTF	TGTGCCAGCAGTTCATACGGACAGGGGGCGATTGGCTACACCTTC
few	-	TRBV6-5	TRBJ1-6	CASSYSSRGLFGNSPLHF	TGTGCCAGCAGTTACTCTAGTAGGGGACTCTTTGGTAATTCACCCCTCCACTTT
few	TRBD1	TRBV5-1	TRBJ2-4	CASNRDRGREQYF	TGCGCCAGCAATAGGGACAGGGGAAGAGAGCAGTACTTC
few	-	TRBV29-1	TRBJ2-7	CSVGGRDRTYEQYF	TGCAGCGTCGGGGGCCGAGACAGAACCTACGAGCAGTACTTC
-	TRBD1	TRBV12-3/TRBV12-4	TRBJ1-3	CASSGDSRSGNTIYF	TGTGCCAGCAGTGGGGACAGCCGGTCGGGAAACACCATATATTTT
few	TRBD1	TRBV7-9	TRBJ2-7	CASSLRQGMNEQYF	TGTGCCAGCAGCTTGAGACAGGGGATGAACGAGCAGTACTTC
few	TRBD2	TRBV12-3/TRBV12-4	TRBJ2-7	CASSPTSGVTYEQYF	TGTGCCAGCAGTCCGACTAGCGGGGTAACTTACGAGCAGTACTTC
few	-	TRBV20-1	TRBJ2-1	CSARDASITYNEQFF	TGCAGTGCTAGAGATGCTTCTATAACCTACAATGAGCAGTTCTTC
many	-	TRBV6-5	TRBJ1-4	CATSRTNEKLFF	TGTGCCACGAGCAGGACTAATGAAAAACTGTTTTTT
few	-	TRBV27	TRBJ1-1	CASRAPGQLYTEAFF	TGTGCCAGCCGAGCCCCTGGACAGCTTTACACTGAAGCTTTCTTT
few	-	TRBV18	TRBJ2-5	CASSPTLTQETQYF	TGTGCCAGCTCACCTACTTTAACCCAAGAGACCCAGTACTTC
few	-	TRBV24-1	TRBJ2-7	CATSNLSRTYEQYF	TGTGCCACCAGTAATCTCTCACGGACTTACGAGCAGTACTTC
few	-	TRBV9	TRBJ2-1	CASSALGGDEQFF	TGTGCCAGCAGCGCTCTAGGGGGAGATGAGCAGTTCTTC
few	-	TRBV25-1	TRBJ2-3	CASSDYAGVGAPTDTQYF	TGTGCCAGCAGTGATTATGCTGGCGTGGGGGCCCCCACAGATACGCAGTATTTT
few	TRBD2	TRBV5-1	TRBJ2-1	CASSPGGVDEQFF	TGCGCCAGCAGCCCTGGGGGGGTGGATGAGCAGTTCTTC
-	TRBD2	TRBV29-1	TRBJ2-4	CSVQTSGRATEQYF	TGCAGCGTTCAGACTAGCGGGAGGGCCACTGAGCAGTACTTC
few	-	TRBV4-1	TRBJ2-5	CASSQDLGHQETQYF	TGCGCCAGCAGCCAAGATCTGGGGCACCAAGAGACCCAGTACTTC